The 20 T cell receptor beta chains given below trace back to one sample, sequenced in a study of long-term antiretroviral therapy in people with HIV. The libraries were made with immunoSEQ v3.0 at survey level. Profiled with immunoSEQ multiplex PCR; TCRdb holds only in-frame clones, not every one. The table shows about 17,000 clones, with approximately 81% occurring only once. The specimen was unsorted PBMCs, collected 0.3 years before starting antiretroviral therapy. These receptor sequences come from a man over 45 with HIV.

J is TRBJ2-1 and V is TRBV6-1; D call uncertain. CDR3 length: 14 residues. Trimming left V 5 bases short and J 1 base short, with 9 bases between. Germline V gives CDR1 MNHNS, CDR2 SASEGT. The CDR3 protein is CASSLSSSYNEQFF. The CDR3 DNA reads as TGTGCCAGCAGTTTGTCATCGTCCTACAATGAGCAGTTCTTC.

The chain couples TRBV6-4 to TRBJ1-1; the D gene is possibly TRBD1 (6 bases). CDR1 is MRHNA and CDR2 is SNTAGT in the germline V gene. The CDR3 is 15 residues long. Between the trimmed V and J ends, which lost 3 bases and 0 bases, there was a span of 11 bases. Here the CDR3 reads CASSEEGGLNTEAFF. DNA for the CDR3: TGTGCCAGCAGTGAAGAGGGGGGCTTGAACACTGAAGCTTTCTTT.

V is TRBV7-9 and J is TRBJ2-1; possibly TRBD2 for D (6 bases). The V end was cut by 2 bases, the J end by 4 bases, with 15 bases between. There are 16 residues in the CDR3. Germline assignment: CDR1 SEHNR and CDR2 FQNEAQ (reference sequence). CDR3 protein: CASSLMGGPDYNEQFF. CDR3 DNA sequence: TGTGCCAGCAGCTTAATGGGGGGTCCGGATTACAATGAGCAGTTCTTC.

The V gene is TRBV28, the J gene TRBJ2-5; D gene unclear. CDR1 is MDHEN and CDR2 is SYDVKM in the germline V gene. There are 14 residues in the CDR3. Trimming removed 5 bases from V and 2 bases from J, with 12 bases in between. The DNA of the CDR3 is TGTGCCAGCAGTCCAGCGTTGGTACAAGAGACCCAGTACTTC. Amino acid sequence: CASSPALVQETQYF.

The chain is built from TRBV29-1 and TRBJ1-2; D remains ambiguous. CDR3 length: 12 amino acids. Germline CDR1 is SQVTM and CDR2 is ANQGSEA. V lost 5 bases, J lost 10 bases, and 17 bases lay in between. The CDR3 nucleotides are TGCAGCGTTAACTGGGTTCCCCTCGTCTACACCTTC. This sequence encodes CSVNWVPLVYTF. The full variable domain, completed using reference TRBV29-1 and TRBJ1-2, is SAVISQKPSRDICQRGTSLTIQCQVDSQVTMMFWYRQQPGQSLTLIATANQGSEATYESGFVIDKFPISRPNLTFSTLTVSNMSPEDSSIYLCSVNWVPLVYTFGSGTRLTVV.

The chain employs TRBV10-3 and TRBJ2-2; tentative D call: TRBD1 (6 bases). Germline assignment: CDR1 ENHRY and CDR2 SYGVKD. This CDR3 region has 13 residues. The V end was cut by 7 bases, the J end by 1 base, with 7 bases between. CDR3 amino acids: CAITDRNTGELFF. DNA of the CDR3: TGTGCCATCACGGACAGGAACACCGGGGAGCTGTTTTTT.

The chain is built from TRBV6-4 and TRBJ2-3, with a weak D call TRBD1 (7 bases). This CDR3 comprises 14 residues. Deletions cut 3 bases from V and 5 bases from J, with 12 bases between. CDR1 and CDR2 from the germline V gene are MRHNA and SNTAGT. CDR3 nucleotide sequence: TGTGCCAGCAGTGAGGAGGGGGCGGAAGATACGCAGTATTTT. Amino acids: CASSEEGAEDTQYF.

CDR3: CASSTTRGQNQPQHF. As DNA, the CDR3 is TGTGCCAGTAGTACAACGCGGGGGCAAAATCAGCCCCAGCATTTT. V and J are TRBV19 and TRBJ1-5, with TRBD1 as a possible D gene (6 bases). Germline V gene data show CDR1 as LNHDA and CDR2 as SQIVND (reference sequence). V lost 4 bases, J lost 4 bases, and 14 bases lay in between. The CDR3 totals 15 residues.

J is TRBJ2-7 and V is TRBV6-5, with D possibly TRBD2 on 5 matching bases. Trimming left V 2 bases short and J 9 bases short, with 14 bases between. The CDR3 runs 13 residues. Germline-derived CDR1 and CDR2 are MNHEY and SVGAGI. The CDR3 DNA sequence: TGTGCCAGCAGTTACAGTTTAAGTCGGGGGCAGTACTTC. This sequence encodes CASSYSLSRGQYF.

This clone has just a few counts. The chain joins TRBV7-6 to TRBJ2-7; 9 nucleotides align to TRBD1. CDR1 is SGHVS and CDR2 is FNYEAQ in the germline V gene. J was trimmed by 5 bases and V by 0 bases; bases with no gene match: 5. The length of the CDR3 is 15 residues. CDR3 loop: CASSLAGTGIHEQYF. The CDR3 bases are TGTGCCAGCAGCTTAGCGGGGACAGGGATCCACGAGCAGTACTTC. Looking up the rest from reference TRBV7-6 and TRBJ2-7 gives the full variable domain: GAGVSQSPRYKVTKRGQDVALRCDPISGHVSLYWYRQALGQGPEFLTYFNYEAQQDKSGLPNDRFSAERPEGSISTLTIQRTEQRDSAMYRCASSLAGTGIHEQYFGPGTRLTVT.

V gene TRBV5-1 combines with J gene TRBJ1-4; the D is unclear. The CDR3 spans 13 residues. Germline CDR1 is SGHRS and CDR2 is YFSETQ. Trimming stripped 0 bases from V and 4 bases from J, with 4 bases between. The CDR3 sequence is CASSLGDNEKLFF. In DNA, the CDR3 is TGCGCCAGCAGCTTGGGGGATAATGAAAAACTGTTTTTT.

The chain recombines TRBV7-8 with TRBJ1-5; TRBD1 is a possible D gene (5 bases). In germline, CDR1 is SGHVS, CDR2 FQNEAQ. The CDR3 has 15 amino acids. Between the trimmed V and J ends, which lost 5 bases and 2 bases, there was a span of 13 bases. CDR3: CASSATGGGNQPQHF. The CDR3 coding sequence is TGTGCCAGCAGCGCAACAGGTGGGGGCAATCAGCCCCAGCATTTT.

The V gene is TRBV5-4, the J gene TRBJ2-3; D is unclear. Germline V gives CDR1 SGHNT, CDR2 YYREEE (reference sequence). The CDR3 length is 16 residues. Trimming cost V 4 bases and J 0 bases, with 15 bases left between them. The CDR3 sequence is CASSPTRLASTDTQYF. CDR3 DNA: TGTGCCAGCAGCCCAACACGACTCGCTAGCACAGATACGCAGTATTTT.

The chain is built from TRBV19 and TRBJ2-1; D not resolved. The CDR3 covers 12 residues. V gave up 5 bases and J gave up 6 bases, with 8 bases separating them. The germline V gene encodes CDR1 LNHDA and CDR2 SQIVND (reference sequence). The CDR3 sequence is CASSEGINEQFF. CDR3 bases: TGTGCCAGTAGTGAAGGGATCAATGAGCAGTTCTTC.

The CDR3 loop is CASSPLWTSPLHF. Written as DNA, the CDR3 is TGCGCCAGCAGCCCCCTGTGGACCTCACCCCTCCACTTT. This chain links TRBV5-1 with TRBJ1-6; D not certain. Germline V gene data show CDR1 as SGHRS and CDR2 as YFSETQ. Between the trimmed V and J ends, which lost 4 bases and 10 bases, there was a span of 12 bases. CDR3 length: 13 residues.

The chain recombines TRBV7-8 with TRBJ2-5; 14 positions match TRBD2. Germline values: CDR1 SGHVS, CDR2 FQNEAQ. The CDR3 contains 17 residues. J lost 7 bases, V lost 6 bases, and 13 bases had no gene match. The DNA for the CDR3 is TGTGCCAGCAGTCGGACTAGCGGGGGGCCCCGATACGGGACCCAGTACTTC. It yields the protein CASSRTSGGPRYGTQYF.

The chain uses TRBV28 and TRBJ1-1; 10 bases match TRBD1. This CDR3 has 15 residues. Germline CDR1 MDHEN, CDR2 SYDVKM. The junction had 5 bases not matched to a gene; V was cut back by 7 bases and J by 0 bases. CDR3 region: CASTSDRGMNTEAFF. CDR3 in DNA: TGTGCCAGCACCTCGGACAGGGGGATGAACACTGAAGCTTTCTTT.

This chain uses TRBV7-6 with TRBJ1-4; D is unresolved. The CDR3 sequence is 12 residues long. Trimming removed 4 bases at V and 3 bases at J, with 3 bases between. Looked up from germline, CDR1 is SGHVS and CDR2 is FNYEAQ. CDR3: CASSSSNEKLFF. The CDR3 DNA is TGTGCCAGCAGCTCCTCTAATGAAAAACTGTTTTTT.

This clone showed up just a few times. The gene calls are TRBV7-2 and TRBJ1-5; the D gene is possibly TRBD1 (5 bases). This CDR3 region has 15 residues. Trimming took off 5 bases at V and 9 bases at J, with 20 bases between the two ends. The germline CDR1 and CDR2 sequences are SGHTA and FQGNSA. The CDR3 DNA reads as TGTGCCAGCAGCCTACTGGTGGCCGGGGGACGGCCCCAGCATTTT. It is translated as CASSLLVAGGRPQHF.

This clone was observed a handful of times. The rearrangement links TRBV5-6 to TRBJ2-7, with a possible D match to TRBD1 (5 bases). Looked up from germline, CDR1 is SGHDT and CDR2 is YYEEEE. V was clipped by 0 bases and J by 2 bases, with 9 bases between them. The CDR3 contains 14 residues. The CDR3 spells CASSLVARAYEQYF. Here the CDR3 DNA reads TGTGCCAGCAGCTTGGTGGCCAGGGCCTACGAGCAGTACTTC.